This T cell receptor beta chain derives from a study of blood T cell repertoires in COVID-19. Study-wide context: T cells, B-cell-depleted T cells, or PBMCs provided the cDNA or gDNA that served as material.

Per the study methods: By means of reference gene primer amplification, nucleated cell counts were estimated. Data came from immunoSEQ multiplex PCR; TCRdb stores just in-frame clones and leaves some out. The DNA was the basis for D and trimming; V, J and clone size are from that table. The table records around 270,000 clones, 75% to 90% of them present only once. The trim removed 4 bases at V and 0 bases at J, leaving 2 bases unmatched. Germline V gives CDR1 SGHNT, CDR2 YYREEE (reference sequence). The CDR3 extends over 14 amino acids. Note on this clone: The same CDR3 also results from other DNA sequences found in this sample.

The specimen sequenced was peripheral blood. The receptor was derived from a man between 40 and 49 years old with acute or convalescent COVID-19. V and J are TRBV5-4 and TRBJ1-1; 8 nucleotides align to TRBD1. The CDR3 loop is CASSLDRVNTEAFF. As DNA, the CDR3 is TGTGCCAGCAGCCTGGACAGGGTGAACACTGAAGCTTTCTTT.